The sequence of this TCR beta chain was determined in a study of cytomegalovirus exposure and HLA in healthy donors. Findings of the study overall: According to an earlier analysis, most TCR beta V segments yielded productive rearrangements about 87% or about 30% of the time. In vitro work confirmed that three CMV-associated chains recognize CMV antigens. The listing of roughly 160 TCR beta chains classed them as cytomegalovirus-associated.

With 60 Vbeta and 13 Jbeta primers, the PCR was carried out. Libraries were prepared by immunoSEQ multiplex PCR; TCRdb keeps only in-frame clonotypes and omits some of them. The data hold 150,000 or so clones, with around 73% observed a single time. Regarding this clone: Its antigen is as yet unknown.

The germline CDR1 and CDR2 sequences are SGHTA and FQGNSA. The CDR3 consists of 15 residues. The V gene end was trimmed by 0 bases and the J gene end by 5 bases; junction bases not matched to a gene: 4. Nominally healthy donors were sampled, though unrecorded immune exposures were likely. Sequencing used PBMCs. The V gene is TRBV7-2, the J gene TRBJ2-5; 9 bases fit TRBD1. The sequence came from a young woman in good health and CMV-seronegative. The CDR3 nucleotides read TGTGCCAGCAGCTTAGCCAGACAGGGGGGGGAGACCCAGTACTTC. It translates to CASSLARQGGETQYF.